These 9 T cell receptor beta chains were sequenced from one sample in a study of cytomegalovirus exposure and HLA in healthy donors. A multiplex PCR was run with 60 Vbeta primers and 13 Jbeta primers. Sequenced by immunoSEQ multiplex PCR; TCRdb stores in-frame clones only, minus some. The sample gives about 120,000 clones, 74% of which show up once; approximately 2.2% is in the top ten. Sequencing was performed on PBMCs. The receptor set was obtained from a human donor in good health.

The genes are TRBV9 and TRBJ2-1; 13 bases line up with TRBD2. CDR1 is SGDLS, CDR2 YYNGEE, per germline. The CDR3 is made up of 17 amino acids. Trimming removed 0 bases from V and 6 bases from J; junction bases left unmatched: 6. The DNA of the CDR3 is TGTGCCAGCAGCGTAGAGGGGGGACTAGCGGGGCTCAATGAGCAGTTCTTC. It encodes CASSVEGGLAGLNEQFF.

This clone was picked up a small number of times. The gene calls are TRBV19 and TRBJ1-2; D is unresolved. The CDR3 totals 17 residues. The ends were cut back, 3 bases at V and 0 bases at J, with 17 bases in the middle. CDR1 and CDR2 (germline): LNHDA, SQIVND (reference sequence). CDR3 loop: CASSMDLRQLTNYGYTF. CDR3 nucleotide sequence: TGTGCCAGTAGTATGGATCTGCGGCAGCTAACTAACTATGGCTACACCTTC.

CDR3 sequence reads: CASSSDGAYEQYF. The DNA of the CDR3 is TGCGCCAGCAGCTCCGACGGAGCGTACGAGCAGTACTTC. The chain recombines TRBV5-1 with TRBJ2-7; the D is unclear. The CDR3 extends over 13 amino acids. The V end was cut by 3 bases, the J end by 4 bases, with 11 bases between. Germline assignment: CDR1 SGHRS and CDR2 YFSETQ.

J is TRBJ2-2 and V is TRBV5-1, with D possibly being TRBD2 (5 bases). V lost 0 bases, J lost 4 bases, and 13 bases lay in between. This CDR3 has 16 amino acids. Looked up from germline, CDR1 is SGHRS and CDR2 is YFSETQ. CDR3 amino acids: CASSLGGKSGTGELFF. Here the CDR3 DNA reads TGCGCCAGCAGCTTGGGTGGGAAAAGCGGCACCGGGGAGCTGTTTTTT.

V and J are TRBV6-1 and TRBJ1-5; possible D gene TRBD1, 5 bases. This CDR3 region has 13 residues. CDR1 is MNHNS, CDR2 SASEGT, per germline. Trimming took 8 bases from V and 2 from J, leaving 10 bases between them. In DNA, the CDR3 is TGTGCCAGCCTTCAGACAGGCAATCAGCCCCAGCATTTT. Translation: CASLQTGNQPQHF.

The CDR3 is CASSLSRENTEAFF. The DNA of the CDR3 is TGTGCCAGCAGCTTATCCCGGGAGAACACTGAAGCTTTCTTT. The chain employs TRBV7-3 and TRBJ1-1, with no clear D. This CDR3 has 14 amino acids. V was trimmed by 2 bases and J by 1 base, leaving 8 bases between them. The V gene's germline CDR1 is SGHTA and CDR2 FQGTGA.

V and J are TRBV6-5 and TRBJ2-1, with D unresolved. V lost 5 bases, J lost 7 bases, and 9 bases lay in between. Germline V gene sequence: CDR1 MNHEY, CDR2 SVGAGI. The length of the CDR3 is 12 residues. CDR3 residues: CASSPLGNEQFF. CDR3 DNA: TGTGCCAGCAGTCCCCTAGGAAATGAGCAGTTCTTC.

The chain links TRBV6-5 to TRBJ1-2; D is unclear. Trimming stripped 5 bases from V and 4 bases from J, with 11 bases between. This CDR3 has 13 amino acids. Per germline, CDR1 MNHEY and CDR2 SVGAGI. The DNA of the CDR3 is TGTGCCAGCAGTAAGACAAGCAGCTATGGCTACACCTTC. This sequence encodes CASSKTSSYGYTF.

V usage is TRBV11-3 and J usage is TRBJ2-7; 9 bases match TRBD2. V lost 3 bases and J lost 4; bases outside the gene matches: 7. The CDR3 is 15 amino acids. From germline, CDR1 is SGHNT and CDR2 YENEEA. The CDR3 DNA is TGTGCCAGCAGCTTGGACTCTAGCGGGATTTACGAGCAGTACTTC. Its translation is CASSLDSSGIYEQYF. The entire variable domain, with the rest obtained from reference TRBV11-3 and TRBJ2-7, is as follows: EAGVVQSPRYKIIEKKQPVAFWCNPISGHNTLYWYLQNLGQGPELLIRYENEEAVDDSQLPKDRFSAERLKGVDSTLKIQPAELGDSAVYLCASSLDSSGIYEQYFGPGTRLTVT.